Listed below are T cell receptor beta chains from one sample, sequenced in a study of radiotherapy plus CTLA-4 blockade in lung cancer. This table comes from immunoSEQ multiplex PCR, and its TCRdb copy is limited to in-frame clones, with some not included. In the table there are approximately 40,000 clones, around 77% of which are singletons. The sample consisted of peripheral blood, taken from a patient treated with radiotherapy plus ipilimumab. Every receptor here comes from a human donor with non-small cell lung cancer whose response to radiotherapy plus ipilimumab could not be evaluated. Both conserved end residues are part of each CDR3. The D gene is left open where the match is weak. Clone size is not always given. Where it is, it says once, few, many or a class for expanded clones.

>NA|TRBV6-5|TRBJ2-5|NA
TGTGCCAGCAGAAGGGACCCAGGGGAAGAGACCCAGTACTTC
CASRRDPGEETQYF
>NA|TRBV18|TRBJ2-7|TRBD2
TGTGCCAGCTCTACAGGACTAGTATCCTACGAGCAGTACTTC
CASSTGLVSYEQYF
>NA|TRBV5-1|TRBJ2-3|NA
TGCGCCAGCAGCTTGCAGGGGTTGGGAGATACGCAGTATTTT
CASSLQGLGDTQYF
>once|TRBV18|TRBJ2-5|NA
TGTGCCAGCTCACCACCTTCGGGGTGGCAAGAGACCCAGTACTTC
CASSPPSGWQETQYF
>NA|TRBV4-3|TRBJ2-7|TRBD2
TGCGCCAGCAGCCTTAGCGGGGTAGGGTCCGAGCAGTACTTC
CASSLSGVGSEQYF
>few|TRBV19|TRBJ1-4|NA
TGTGCCAGTGCCCGGACAGCTAATGAAAAACTGTTTTTT
CASARTANEKLFF
>NA|TRBV27|TRBJ2-6|NA
TGTGCCAGCAGTTTCGCAGGCTCTGGGGCCAACGTCCTGACTTTC
CASSFAGSGANVLTF
>NA|TRBV6-5|TRBJ1-1|NA
TGTGCCAGCAGTTACGGGGGGGGACTGACGAACACTGAAGCTTTCTTT
CASSYGGGLTNTEAFF
>NA|TRBV4-1|TRBJ1-2|TRBD1
TGCGCCAGCAGCCAACAGGGGGCTTTTGGCTACACCTTC
CASSQQGAFGYTF
>NA|TRBV2|TRBJ2-1|NA
TGTGCCGCAGCAGAGGGCCGCAATGAGCAGTTCTTC
CAAAEGRNEQFF
>NA|TRBV10-3|TRBJ1-5|NA
TGTGCCATCAGTGAGTGGGGCGGTAGCAATCAGCCCCAGCATTTT
CAISEWGGSNQPQHF
>NA|TRBV30|TRBJ2-7|NA
TGTGCCTGGAGGGACAGATGGTACGAGCAGTACTTC
CAWRDRWYEQYF
>NA|TRBV6-1|TRBJ2-2|TRBD1
TGTGCCAGCAGTATGGGACAGCCGAACACCGGGGAGCTGTTTTTT
CASSMGQPNTGELFF
>NA|TRBV28|TRBJ1-1|NA
TGTGCCAGCAGTCCGGGGGCGGGGGGGAACACTGAAGCTTTCTTT
CASSPGAGGNTEAFF
>NA|TRBV18|TRBJ2-4|TRBD1
TGTGCCAGCTCACCGTCGGGTGACAGGGTCGAAAACATTCAGTACTTC
CASSPSGDRVENIQYF
>NA|TRBV28|TRBJ1-2|NA
TGTGCCAGCAGTTTAGGGTGGGAGTACACCTTC
CASSLGWEYTF
>NA|TRBV7-9|TRBJ2-5|TRBD2
TGTGCCAGCAGCTCCGGGACTAGAGCTTCTTTGATGGAGACCCAGTACTTC
CASSSGTRASLMETQYF
>NA|TRBV7-2|TRBJ1-6|TRBD1
TGTGCCAGCAGGTGGACAGGGTTCAGTAATTCACCCCTCCACTTT
CASRWTGFSNSPLHF
>NA|TRBV19|TRBJ1-1|NA
TGTGCCAGTAGTATCCTACTAGAGGGGAACACTGAAGCTTTCTTT
CASSILLEGNTEAFF
>NA|TRBV27|TRBJ2-7|TRBD2
TGTGCCAGCAGTCCAACGACTAGCGGGGTTCCCCACGAGCAGTACTTC
CASSPTTSGVPHEQYF
>NA|TRBV9|TRBJ1-1|TRBD1
TGTGCCAGCAGCGCCAGAGGGACAGGCGGAAAAGCTTTCTTT
CASSARGTGGKAFF
>NA|TRBV20-1|TRBJ2-3|NA
TGCAGTGTCCCCATAGATACGCAGTATTTT
CSVPIDTQYF
>NA|TRBV28|TRBJ2-1|TRBD2
TGTGCCAGCACTGATTATTCTAGCGGAAAAAATGAGCAGTTCTTC
CASTDYSSGKNEQFF
>few|TRBV14|TRBJ1-1|NA
TGTGCCAGCAGCCAGACAGTTAACACTGAAGCTTTCTTT
CASSQTVNTEAFF
>few|TRBV19|TRBJ1-1|TRBD1
TGTGCCAGTAGTATCCCGGGACAGATGAACACTGAAGCTTTCTTT
CASSIPGQMNTEAFF
>NA|TRBV5-1|TRBJ2-7|TRBD2
TGCGCCAGCAGCTGGGGGACTAGCGCAACCTACGAGCAGTACTTC
CASSWGTSATYEQYF
>once|TRBV15|TRBJ2-2|NA
TGTGCCACCAGCAGAGATAGGACAGCTGGGGAGCTGTTTTTT
CATSRDRTAGELFF
>medium-sized|TRBV28|TRBJ1-1|TRBD1
TGTGCCACCCTATTTCAGGGGGCGGTGTACACTGAAGCTTTCTTT
CATLFQGAVYTEAFF
>NA|TRBV7-9|TRBJ2-1|TRBD2
TGTGCCAGCAGCCCGGAAGGACTAGCGGGGCGCAATGAGCAGTTCTTC
CASSPEGLAGRNEQFF
>NA|TRBV5-1|TRBJ2-7|TRBD1
TGCGCCAGCAGCTTGGAACAGGGGGCAGGGGAGCAGTACTTC
CASSLEQGAGEQYF
>NA|TRBV2|TRBJ2-2|TRBD2
TGCGCCAGCAGTTTACTAGCGGGAGGGCCCGGGGAGCTGTTTTTT
CASSLLAGGPGELFF
>NA|TRBV7-2|TRBJ2-7|NA
TGTGCCAGCAGCTTAGCGGAGCAGGGGAACTCCGAGCAGTACTTC
CASSLAEQGNSEQYF
>NA|TRBV5-1|TRBJ2-3|NA
TGCGCCAGCAGCTTGGTTCCAGGGGACACAGATACGCAGTATTTT
CASSLVPGDTDTQYF
>few|TRBV6-4|TRBJ2-3|NA
TGTGCCAGCAGCGAGGAGGGGAGGGATACGCAGTATTTT
CASSEEGRDTQYF
>once|TRBV5-8|TRBJ2-2|TRBD2
TGTGCCAGCAGACCCCTAGCGGCCACGAACACCGGGGAGCTGTTTTTT
CASRPLAATNTGELFF
>NA|TRBV5-6|TRBJ1-2|NA
TGTGCCAGCAGCTTAGGGGACTCTCCGACCGCTAACTATGGCTACACCTTC
CASSLGDSPTANYGYTF
>NA|TRBV19|TRBJ1-5|TRBD1
TGTGCCAGTAGTATAGACCCGGGCAGACAGGGGGCGCGACGGAATCAGCCCCAGCATTTT
CASSIDPGRQGARRNQPQHF